This T cell receptor beta chain is drawn from a study of OX40 agonist ivuxolimab in advanced cancers. The table came from immunoSEQ multiplex PCR; TCRdb's copy has only in-frame clones and leaves some out. This table has about 140,000 clones, just over 90% appearing once. The V gene's germline CDR1 is MNHEY and CDR2 SVGAGI. The junction had 7 bases not matched to a gene; V was cut back by 6 bases and J by 4 bases. This CDR3 is 14 amino acids long. The chain links TRBV6-5 to TRBJ2-7, with 9 nucleotides matching TRBD1. This TCR was sampled from an adult with an advanced solid tumor such as melanoma, head and neck, liver or kidney cancer. The sequenced sample was CD4+ or CD8+ T cells sorted from blood, obtained in a trial of the OX40 agonist ivuxolimab. Here the CDR3 DNA reads TGTGCCAGCAGGAGGACAGGGGCTTTGTACGAGCAGTACTTC. Residues: CASRRTGALYEQYF.